This T cell receptor (beta chain) is from a study of T cell changes during pregnancy in multiple sclerosis. Libraries were prepared by immunoSEQ multiplex PCR; TCRdb keeps only in-frame clonotypes and omits some of them. This table has about 48,000 clones, 92% appearing once. With 3 bases clipped from V and 1 base from J, the junction kept 13 bases outside the gene matches. Germline V CDR1 and CDR2: MGHRA, YSYEKL. CDR3 length: 18 residues. The gene calls are TRBV4-1 and TRBJ1-1; TRBD1 aligns across 8 bases. The sample consisted of CD4+ T cells from peripheral blood mononuclear cells, taken in the second trimester of pregnancy. This TCR was recovered from a female donor in good health, enrolled as a control in a pregnancy study. The DNA for the CDR3 is TGCGCCAGCAGCCACCCCCCGGGCAGGGGGCTAAAGAACACTGAAGCTTTCTTT. Its translation: CASSHPPGRGLKNTEAFF.